The source of this T cell receptor (beta chain) is a study of molecular identifiers for immune sequencing clone quantification. Study information: Replicate RNA from roughly 21,000 or 96,000 naive CD8 T cells formed five aliquots; four were sequenced. Study-wide findings and caveats: Detection of one spiked Jurkat cell's TCR RNA reportedly worked in 1 million or so naive cells.

TCRdb passed the PCR reads through MiXCR, listing each CDR3 protein once. Here the sample spans about 100,000 distinct CDR3 sequences, roughly 21% being singletons. Naive CD8 T cells underwent sorting with the CD8+CD4-CCR7+CD45RA+ definition. As regards this clonotype: Its antigen is still unknown.

The V segment lost 5 bases and the J segment 6 bases; nucleotides outside the gene matches: 6. The CDR3 runs 14 residues. From germline, CDR1 is DFQATT and CDR2 SNEGSKA (reference sequence). The sample consisted of naive CD8+ T cells from blood, with Jurkat cell RNA spiked in. The subset here: FACS-sorted CD8+CD4-CCR7+CD45RA+ naive T cells. This receptor was taken from a human donor in good health. Some libraries in this study had Jurkat cell RNA spiked in. J is TRBJ1-5 and V is TRBV20-1; 11 bases line up with TRBD1. In DNA, the CDR3 is TGCAGTGCTCTAGGACAGGGGGCGAGTCAGCCCCAGCATTTT. It is translated as CSALGQGASQPQHF.